This paragraph covers one T cell receptor beta chain sequence. The antigen is unknown. Time point denoted: after dendritic cell vaccination, including at tumor progression/relapse. Only patients with spare fresh-frozen tumor and over two years of follow-up were included. This entry belongs to a study of glioma-infiltrating T cells after dendritic cell vaccination. Study summary: Autologous tumor lysate-pulsed dendritic cell vaccination was given between about 2003 and 2013. Study observations and caveats: The cohort had few patients with full blood and tumor sets.

TCRB CDR3 was amplified from 2 ug genomic DNA or less. Here immunoSEQ multiplex PCR was the method, and the copy in TCRdb shows in-frame clones only, minus some. The table shows about 100,000 clones, with around 80% occurring only once. Trimming pared 2 bases from V and 0 bases from J, leaving 5 bases between. The CDR3 is 12 amino acids. Germline V lookup: CDR1 SQVTM, CDR2 ANQGSEA. The rearrangement joins TRBV29-1 to TRBJ2-7; D remains ambiguous. The starting material was blood, obtained after dendritic cell vaccination. The receptor was isolated from a human donor with glioblastoma. CDR3 DNA sequence: TGCAGCGTTGAAAAGAGCTCCTACGAGCAGTACTTC. Its translation: CSVEKSSYEQYF.